The 11 T cell receptor beta chains below all came from one sample that was sequenced in a study of T cell clonality in common variable immunodeficiency. Assay: immunoSEQ multiplex PCR; the TCRdb copy retains only in-frame clones and omits some. There are approximately 81,000 clones in the sample, none observed a single time. Sequenced: peripheral blood mononuclear cells. The receptors shown here come from a person aged 18 to 75 in good health.

This clone appeared a few times. The read comes to an end 3 residues before the CDR3 does, leaving the germline J gene to fill in the end. The V call is TRBV11-2, the J call TRBJ2-2, with D possibly being TRBD2 (5 bases). The ends were cut back, 4 bases at V and 0 bases at J, with 9 bases in the middle. The CDR3 extends over 15 amino acids. Germline V lookup: CDR1 SGHAT, CDR2 FQNNGV. CDR3 bases read: TGTGCCAGCAGCTCCCGGGGATCGAACACCGGGGAG. Amino acids: CASSSRGSNTGE. The whole CDR3 sequence is CASSSRGSNTGELFF.

This clone was found many times. Partial CDR3 DNA: TGTGCCAGCAGTGAAACAGGGACTAATTCACCC. It codes for CASSETGTNSP. In full, the CDR3 reads CASSETGTNSPLHF. V usage is TRBV2 and J usage is TRBJ1-6, with D perhaps TRBD1 (6 bases). Read sequence stops 3 residues before the CDR3 end, and the germline J gene provides the missing end. Germline V gene sequence: CDR1 SNHLY, CDR2 FYNNEI. V was cut by 2 bases and J by 6 bases, with 8 bases left in between. This CDR3 region has 14 residues.

This clone was seen more than once but under ten times. The covered CDR3 bases are TGTGCCAGTAATGAAGGTCCCAGGGGGTTAACAGATACG. Protein sequence: CASNEGPRGLTDT. The full-length CDR3 reads as CASNEGPRGLTDTQYF. V is TRBV19 and J is TRBJ2-3; 7 bases are shared with TRBD1. The CDR3 is cut off 3 residues early in the read; its end comes from the germline J gene. The J segment lost 3 bases and the V segment lost 7 bases, leaving 13 bases of the junction unmatched. The CDR3 sequence is 16 residues long. Per the germline V gene, CDR1 is LNHDA and CDR2 is SQIVND (reference sequence).

This clone was counted at least ten times. Read data end 3 residues before the CDR3 end; the end is taken from the germline J gene. The chain has TRBV6-2 or TRBV6-3 and TRBJ2-1; 7 nucleotides align to TRBD2. CDR1 is MNHEY and CDR2 is SVGEGT in the germline V gene. The ends lost 7 bases at V and 0 bases at J; junction bases unmatched: 6. The CDR3 is made up of 15 amino acids. Incomplete CDR3 DNA: TGTGCCAGCACGAGGCAGCGGGGCTCCTACAATGAG. It translates to CASTRQRGSYNE. The whole CDR3 sequence reads CASTRQRGSYNEQFF.

This clone has a count of ten or more. The read falls 3 residues short of the CDR3 end, and the missing part is taken from the germline J gene. The chain employs TRBV18 and TRBJ1-5, with D tentatively TRBD1 (5 bases). The CDR3 covers 15 residues. Germline V gene data show CDR1 as KGHSH and CDR2 as LQKENI. With 2 bases removed from V and 5 bases from J, the gap between germline ends came to 13 bases. The CDR3 region is CASSPMGGSDQPQHF. The CDR3 DNA, read in part, is TGTGCCAGCTCACCAATGGGGGGGAGTGATCAGCCC.

This clone was recorded many times. The DNA ends 3 residues before the CDR3 does, and the rest of the CDR3 is filled in from the germline J gene. The J gene is TRBJ2-3, the V gene TRBV19; 8 nucleotides agree with TRBD2. Germline-derived CDR1 and CDR2 are LNHDA and SQIVND (reference sequence). This CDR3 is 14 amino acids long. Trimming at V came to 4 bases and at J to 7 bases, leaving 7 bases not matched to a gene. The CDR3 bases that were read are TGTGCCAGTAGTACACTAGCGGCCAGGCATACG. As protein: CASSTLAARHT. The CDR3 in full is CASSTLAARHTQYF.

Concerning this clone: The read terminates 3 residues ahead of where the CDR3 ends, so the germline J gene completes it. J is TRBJ2-7 and V is TRBV11-1; 7 bases map to TRBD1. Trimming cost V 5 bases and J 4 bases; bases outside gene matches: 8. Germline V lookup: CDR1 SGHAT, CDR2 FQDESV (reference sequence). The CDR3 contains 14 residues. The covered CDR3 bases are TGTGCCAGCAGCGAACAGGGGATCGGATACGAG. Its protein is CASSEQGIGYE. The whole CDR3 protein is CASSEQGIGYEQYF. Complete variable domain (other parts from reference TRBV11-1 and TRBJ2-7): EAEVAQSPRYKITEKSQAVAFWCDPISGHATLYWYRQILGQGPELLVQFQDESVVDDSQLPKDRFSAERLKGVDSTLKIQPAELGDSAMYLCASSEQGIGYEQYFGPGTRLTVT.

This clone was observed many times. The DNA ends 3 residues before the CDR3 does, and the rest of the CDR3 is filled in from the germline J gene. The gene calls are TRBV7-3 and TRBJ2-7; D unclear. The CDR3 is 13 amino acids. Trimming removed 2 bases from V and 0 bases from J, with 5 bases in between. Germline V gene data show CDR1 as SGHTA and CDR2 as FQGTGA. The sequenced part of the CDR3 DNA is TGTGCCAGCAGCTTATACAGCTCCTACGAG. As protein: CASSLYSSYE. The whole CDR3 is CASSLYSSYEQYF.

This clone was seen ten or more times. The missing CDR3 end, 3 residues past where the read stops, is filled in from the germline J gene. This chain links TRBV20-1 with TRBJ2-7; 9 bases are shared with TRBD1. Per the germline V gene, CDR1 is DFQATT and CDR2 is SNEGSKA (reference sequence). After removal of 3 bases from V and 2 bases from J, the junction contained 5 bases not matched to a gene. The CDR3 is 14 residues long. Partial CDR3 DNA: TGCAGTGCTAGTGTCACAGGGGGCACCTACGAG. Amino acid sequence: CSASVTGGTYE. From start to end, the CDR3 is CSASVTGGTYEQYF.

This clone has ten or more counts. The missing CDR3 end, 3 residues past where the read stops, is filled in from the germline J gene. The J gene is TRBJ2-7, the V gene TRBV10-3; the match to TRBD1 covers 8 bases. The CDR3 runs 16 residues. J was trimmed by 1 base and V by 0 bases; bases with no gene match: 5. The V gene's germline CDR1 is ENHRY and CDR2 SYGVKD. The CDR3 bases that were read are TGTGCCATCAGTGAGTCGACAGGGGTTCGGTCCTACGAG. Translated: CAISESTGVRSYE. The entire CDR3 protein is CAISESTGVRSYEQYF.

This clone was found a few times. The CDR3 is cut off 3 residues early in the read; its end comes from the germline J gene. The chain joins TRBV2 to TRBJ2-7, with 7 bases matching TRBD2. V was pared by 5 bases and J by 3 bases, with 7 bases of the junction left unmatched. Germline V gene data show CDR1 as SNHLY and CDR2 as FYNNEI. The CDR3 has 14 residues. The CDR3 spells CASSYGTTFYEQYF. The DNA read from the CDR3 is TGTGCCAGCAGTTACGGGACTACCTTCTACGAG.